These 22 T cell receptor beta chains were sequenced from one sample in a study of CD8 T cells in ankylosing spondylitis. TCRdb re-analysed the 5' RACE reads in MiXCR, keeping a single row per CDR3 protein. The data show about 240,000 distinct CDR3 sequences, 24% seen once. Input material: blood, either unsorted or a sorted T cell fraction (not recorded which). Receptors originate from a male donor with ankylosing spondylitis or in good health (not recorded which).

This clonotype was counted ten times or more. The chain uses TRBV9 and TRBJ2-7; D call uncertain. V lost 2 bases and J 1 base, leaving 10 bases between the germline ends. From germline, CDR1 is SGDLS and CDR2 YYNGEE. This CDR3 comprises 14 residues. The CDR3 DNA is TGTGCCAGCAGCGTGCTCGACGCGTCCTACGAGCAGTACTTC. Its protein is CASSVLDASYEQYF.

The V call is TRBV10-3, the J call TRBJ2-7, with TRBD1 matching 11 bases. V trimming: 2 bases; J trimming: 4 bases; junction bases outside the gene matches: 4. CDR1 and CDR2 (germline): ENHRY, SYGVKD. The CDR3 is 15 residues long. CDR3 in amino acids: CAISEGQGALYEQYF. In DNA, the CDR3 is TGTGCCATCAGTGAGGGACAGGGGGCGTTATACGAGCAGTACTTC.

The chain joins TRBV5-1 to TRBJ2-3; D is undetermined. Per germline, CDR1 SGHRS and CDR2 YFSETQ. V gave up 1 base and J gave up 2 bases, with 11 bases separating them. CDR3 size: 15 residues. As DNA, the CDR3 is TGCGCCAGCAGCTTGACCGTAGGACCCACAGATACGCAGTATTTT. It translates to CASSLTVGPTDTQYF.

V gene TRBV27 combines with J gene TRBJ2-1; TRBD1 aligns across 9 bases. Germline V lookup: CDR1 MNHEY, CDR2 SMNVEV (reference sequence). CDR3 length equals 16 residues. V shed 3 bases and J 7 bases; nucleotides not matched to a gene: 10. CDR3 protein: CASSLPTGGGRNEQFF. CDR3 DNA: TGTGCCAGCAGTTTGCCGACAGGGGGTGGTCGGAATGAGCAGTTCTTC.

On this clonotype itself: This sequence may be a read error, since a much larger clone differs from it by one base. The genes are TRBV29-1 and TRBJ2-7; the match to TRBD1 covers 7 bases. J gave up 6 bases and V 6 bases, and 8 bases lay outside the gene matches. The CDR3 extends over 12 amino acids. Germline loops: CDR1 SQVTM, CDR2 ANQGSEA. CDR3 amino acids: CSVRQGGAEQYF. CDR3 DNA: TGCAGCGTGCGGCAAGGGGGCGCCGAGCAGTACTTC.

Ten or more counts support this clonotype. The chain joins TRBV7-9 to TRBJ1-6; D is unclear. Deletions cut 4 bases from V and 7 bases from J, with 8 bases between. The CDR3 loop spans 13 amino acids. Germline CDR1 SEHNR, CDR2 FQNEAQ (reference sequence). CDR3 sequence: CASSSNPNSPLHF. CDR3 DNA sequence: TGTGCCAGCAGCTCAAACCCCAATTCACCCCTCCACTTT.

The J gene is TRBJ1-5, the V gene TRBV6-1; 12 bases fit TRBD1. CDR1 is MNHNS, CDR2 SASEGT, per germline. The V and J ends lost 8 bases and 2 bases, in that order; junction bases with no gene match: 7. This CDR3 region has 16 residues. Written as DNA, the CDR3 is TGTGCCAGCCGGGGACAGGGGGCTGGGGGCAATCAGCCCCAGCATTTT. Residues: CASRGQGAGGNQPQHF.

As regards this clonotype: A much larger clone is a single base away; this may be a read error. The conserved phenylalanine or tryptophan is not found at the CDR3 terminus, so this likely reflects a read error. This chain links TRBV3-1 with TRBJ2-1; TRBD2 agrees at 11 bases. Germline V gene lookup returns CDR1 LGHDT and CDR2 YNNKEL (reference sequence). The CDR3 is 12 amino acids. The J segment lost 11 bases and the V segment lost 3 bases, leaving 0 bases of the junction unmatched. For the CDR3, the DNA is TGTGCCAGCAGCCAGACTAGCGGGAAGCAGTTCGTC. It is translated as CASSQTSGKQFV.

The CDR3 coding sequence is TGCAGTGCTAGAGATTTCCGACTAGCGGGGGTGGGCGCAGATACGCAGTATTTT. Residues: CSARDFRLAGVGADTQYF. The V call is TRBV20-1, the J call TRBJ2-3; 12 nucleotides align to TRBD2. The CDR3 contains 18 residues. Germline assignment: CDR1 DFQATT and CDR2 SNEGSKA (reference sequence). Trimming removed 0 bases from V and 4 bases from J; junction bases left unmatched: 11.

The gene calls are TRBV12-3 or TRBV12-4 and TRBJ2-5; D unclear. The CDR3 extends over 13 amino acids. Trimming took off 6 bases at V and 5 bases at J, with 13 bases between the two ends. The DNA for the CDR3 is TGTGCCAGCAGCATGAACTTGGGGGAGACCCAGTACTTC. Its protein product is CASSMNLGETQYF.

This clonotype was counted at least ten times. As DNA, the CDR3 is TGCAGTTCGCCACAGGGGAGGAACAATGGCTACACCTTC. Translating it yields CSSPQGRNNGYTF. The genes are TRBV20-1 and TRBJ1-2; TRBD1 agrees at 7 bases. Germline V gene data show CDR1 as DFQATT and CDR2 as SNEGSKA (reference sequence). This CDR3 is 13 amino acids long. V was clipped by 8 bases and J by 6 bases; unmatched bases: 12.

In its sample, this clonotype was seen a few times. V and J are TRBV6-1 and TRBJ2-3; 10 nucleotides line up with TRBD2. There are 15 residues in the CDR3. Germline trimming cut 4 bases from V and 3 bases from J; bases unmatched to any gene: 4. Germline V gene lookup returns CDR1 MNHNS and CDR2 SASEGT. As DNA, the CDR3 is TGTGCCAGCAGTGCGCTAGCGGGGGTTACAGATACGCAGTATTTT. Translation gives CASSALAGVTDTQYF.

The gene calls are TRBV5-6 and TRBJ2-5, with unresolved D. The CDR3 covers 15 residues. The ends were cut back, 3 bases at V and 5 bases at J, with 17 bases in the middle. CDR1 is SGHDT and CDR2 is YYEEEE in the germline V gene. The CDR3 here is CASSSNHLIRETQYF. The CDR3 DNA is TGTGCCAGCAGCTCTAACCATCTCATACGGGAGACCCAGTACTTC.

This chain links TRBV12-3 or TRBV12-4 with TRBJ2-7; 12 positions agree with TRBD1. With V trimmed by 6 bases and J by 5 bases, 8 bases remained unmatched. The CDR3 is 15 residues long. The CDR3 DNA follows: TGTGCCAGCAGCCCTGGGGACAGGGGGCAGGACGAGCAGTACTTC. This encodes CASSPGDRGQDEQYF.

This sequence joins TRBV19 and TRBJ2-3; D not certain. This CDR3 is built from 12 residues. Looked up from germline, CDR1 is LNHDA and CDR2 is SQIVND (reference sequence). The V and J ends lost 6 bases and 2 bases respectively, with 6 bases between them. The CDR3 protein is CASRNPTDTQYF. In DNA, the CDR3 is TGTGCCAGTAGAAACCCCACAGATACGCAGTATTTT. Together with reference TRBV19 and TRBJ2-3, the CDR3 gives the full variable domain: DGGITQSPKYLFRKEGQNVTLSCEQNLNHDAMYWYRQDPGQGLRLIYYSQIVNDFQKGDIAEGYSVSREKKESFPLTVTSAQKNPTAFYLCASRNPTDTQYFGPGTRLTVL.

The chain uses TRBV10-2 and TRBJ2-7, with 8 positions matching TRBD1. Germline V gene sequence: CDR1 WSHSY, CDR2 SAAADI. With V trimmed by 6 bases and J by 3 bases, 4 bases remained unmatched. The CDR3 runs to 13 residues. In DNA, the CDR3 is TGCGCCAGCAGGGAGACAGGGGTCTACGAGCAGTACTTC. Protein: CASRETGVYEQYF.

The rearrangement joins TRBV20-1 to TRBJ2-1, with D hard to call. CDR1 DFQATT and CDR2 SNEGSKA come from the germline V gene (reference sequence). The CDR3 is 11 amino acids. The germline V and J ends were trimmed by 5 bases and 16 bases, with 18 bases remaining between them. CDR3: CSAHGVGSFFF. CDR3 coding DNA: TGCAGTGCTCACGGAGTAGGGTCCTTTTTCTTC.

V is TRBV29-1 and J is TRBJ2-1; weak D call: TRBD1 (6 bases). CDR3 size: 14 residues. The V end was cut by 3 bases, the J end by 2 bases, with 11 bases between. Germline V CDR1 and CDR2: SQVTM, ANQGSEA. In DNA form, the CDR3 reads TGCAGCGTTGATTCCAGGGGCACCTACAATGAGCAGTTCTTC. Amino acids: CSVDSRGTYNEQFF.

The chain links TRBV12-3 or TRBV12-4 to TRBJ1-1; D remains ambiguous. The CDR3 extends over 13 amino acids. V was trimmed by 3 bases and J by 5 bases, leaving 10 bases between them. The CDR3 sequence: CASSFTRMTEAFF. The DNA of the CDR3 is TGTGCCAGCAGTTTTACCCGGATGACTGAAGCTTTCTTT.

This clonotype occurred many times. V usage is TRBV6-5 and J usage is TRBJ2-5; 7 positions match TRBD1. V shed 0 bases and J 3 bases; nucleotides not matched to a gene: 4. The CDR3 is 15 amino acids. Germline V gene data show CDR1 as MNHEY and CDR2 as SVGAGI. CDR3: CASSYSGTAKETQYF. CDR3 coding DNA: TGTGCCAGCAGTTACTCTGGGACAGCTAAAGAGACCCAGTACTTC.

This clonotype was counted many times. CDR3 region: CASSLLSQLNTEAFF. CDR3 DNA sequence: TGTGCCAGCAGCTTGCTTTCGCAGCTGAACACTGAAGCTTTCTTT. The V and J genes are TRBV5-4 and TRBJ1-1, with unresolved D. The CDR3 spans 15 residues. Deletions cut 1 base from V and 0 bases from J, with 10 bases between. Germline values: CDR1 SGHNT, CDR2 YYREEE (reference sequence).

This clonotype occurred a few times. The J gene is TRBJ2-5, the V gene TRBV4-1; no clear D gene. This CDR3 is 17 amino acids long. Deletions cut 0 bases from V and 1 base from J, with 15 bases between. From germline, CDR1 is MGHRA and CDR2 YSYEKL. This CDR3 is CASSQERRRTGQETQYF. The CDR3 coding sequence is TGCGCCAGCAGCCAAGAACGGAGACGAACTGGCCAAGAGACCCAGTACTTC.